This T cell receptor beta chain was retrieved from a study of blood T cell repertoires in COVID-19. TCRdb keeps only in-frame clones here, not all; method: immunoSEQ multiplex PCR. The repertoire has about 120,000 clones, 84% of them found once; the top ten carry approximately 3.5%. The study counted Cohort 3 donors as recovered given two negative PCRs, clearance, or symptom resolution. V was clipped by 8 bases and J by 0 bases; unmatched bases: 5. Germline CDR1 MNHEY, CDR2 SMNVEV (reference sequence). The CDR3 has 14 amino acids. The chain combines TRBV27 with TRBJ2-7; the match to TRBD1 covers 9 bases. This sequence originates from a woman aged 25 to 39 who had recovered from COVID-19. The sample taken for sequencing was PBMCs or T cells enriched from blood (not recorded which). The CDR3 spells CASGNRGPSYEQYF. The CDR3 DNA reads as TGTGCCAGCGGCAACAGGGGGCCCTCCTACGAGCAGTACTTC.